This entry is about one T cell receptor (beta chain). What it binds is unknown. A single record per CDR3 protein comes from TCRdb applying MiXCR to the 5' RACE reads. The table records about 360,000 distinct CDR3 sequences, around 6.4% of them present only once. The J segment lost 1 base and the V segment lost 0 bases, leaving 4 bases of the junction unmatched. Germline CDR1 and CDR2: MNHEY and SVGAGI. The CDR3 contains 16 residues. This record belongs to a study of T cells after yellow fever vaccination. Study-wide points: Most primary-vaccination clones reappeared after the booster (just under 98% CD4, roughly 88% CD8).

The V call is TRBV6-5, the J call TRBJ2-3; 7 bases align to TRBD2. This specimen was PBMCs, taken 5 days after the yellow fever booster vaccination. The source is a man aged 25-45 years who received the YFV17D yellow fever vaccine. The CDR3 protein is CASSYSSGGGTDTQYF. CDR3 DNA: TGTGCCAGCAGTTACTCCTCGGGAGGTGGCACAGATACGCAGTATTTT.